This TCR beta chain emerged from a study of Ad26.COV2.S vaccination and SARS-CoV-2 variants. The wider study: Intramuscular Ad26.COV2.S at 5x10^10 or 1x10^11 viral particles.

Germline CDR1 and CDR2: SNHLY and FYNNEI. The CDR3 loop spans 18 amino acids. The V end was cut by 7 bases, the J end by 4 bases, with 26 bases between. This table comes from immunoSEQ multiplex PCR, and its TCRdb copy is limited to in-frame clones, with some not included. The sample has over 350,000 clones; approximately 91% are singletons. Treatment: around 19 received Ad26.COV2.S at low or high dose, single or two shots; roughly five received placebo; per-sample allocation not given. After the first vaccine or placebo injection, samples were drawn on day 63. The sample consisted of peripheral blood, taken in a trial of Ad26.COV2.S vaccine versus placebo. The sequence was obtained from a person aged 18-65 years who received the Ad26.COV2.S COVID-19 vaccine or a placebo. The V gene is TRBV2, the J gene TRBJ2-1; TRBD2 might be the D (6 bases). Here the CDR3 DNA reads TGTGCCAGCATATCTTCTCTCGAGGCGGGGACTCAATACAATGAGCAGTTCTTC. Protein sequence: CASISSLEAGTQYNEQFF.